Listed below are T cell receptor beta chains from one sample, sequenced in a study of cytomegalovirus exposure and HLA in healthy donors. Sequenced by immunoSEQ multiplex PCR; TCRdb stores in-frame clones only, minus some. The repertoire holds roughly 150,000 clones, with more than 80% as singletons. The sample consisted of PBMCs. Receptor source: a young woman in good health and CMV-seronegative. CDR3s include the opening cysteine and the closing phenylalanine or tryptophan. Each record gives: clone size, D gene, J gene, V gene, CDR3 length, CDR3 protein, CDR3 DNA. A D gene is named only where the DNA matches it firmly. Size values are once, few and many counts, or a class for expanded clones, and some rows have none.

once	-	TRBJ1-2	TRBV11-2	12	CATALSGVGYTF	TGTGCCACAGCACTATCTGGCGTTGGCTACACCTTC
-	TRBD2	TRBJ2-1	TRBV5-4	15	CASSKTSGPYNEQFF	TGTGCCAGCAGCAAGACTAGCGGGCCGTACAATGAGCAGTTCTTC
-	TRBD1	TRBJ1-1	TRBV6-1	13	CASRSDRVAEAFF	TGTGCCAGCAGATCAGACAGGGTCGCTGAAGCTTTCTTT
-	TRBD1	TRBJ2-2	TRBV7-9	15	CASSLARGGPGELFF	TGTGCCAGCAGCTTAGCGCGAGGGGGCCCCGGGGAGCTGTTTTTT
-	-	TRBJ2-3	TRBV7-3	15	CASSSHGPPGDTQYF	TGTGCCAGCAGCTCCCATGGCCCCCCCGGGGATACGCAGTATTTT
few	TRBD1	TRBJ1-1	TRBV27	13	CASSWTGDTEAFF	TGTGCCAGCAGTTGGACAGGTGACACTGAAGCTTTCTTT
few	-	TRBJ1-1	TRBV5-4	14	CASSLRVANTEAFF	TGTGCCAGCAGCTTGCGGGTAGCGAACACTGAAGCTTTCTTT
few	-	TRBJ1-2	TRBV5-4	11	CATRDFYGYTF	TGTGCCACCCGGGACTTTTATGGCTACACCTTC
once	-	TRBJ2-7	TRBV10-2	15	CASSDPAGGPNEQYF	TGCGCCAGCAGCGATCCCGCCGGGGGTCCCAACGAGCAGTACTTC
-	TRBD1	TRBJ1-2	TRBV27	13	CASRPRDRGGYTF	TGTGCCAGCCGCCCGCGGGACAGGGGTGGCTACACCTTC
-	TRBD1	TRBJ2-7	TRBV9	14	CASSPGTGLNEQYF	TGTGCCAGCAGCCCCGGGACAGGGTTGAACGAGCAGTACTTC
-	-	TRBJ2-2	TRBV19	14	CASRADSPTGELFF	TGTGCCAGTAGAGCGGACAGCCCCACCGGGGAGCTGTTTTTT
-	-	TRBJ2-5	TRBV7-7	16	CASSPTSGGSGETQYF	TGTGCTAGCAGCCCTACTAGTGGGGGGAGTGGGGAGACCCAGTACTTC
-	-	TRBJ1-1	TRBV21-1	17	CASTEPGRRGMNTEAFF	TGTGCCAGCACCGAACCGGGCCGGAGGGGCATGAACACTGAAGCTTTCTTT